A single sample is the source of the 21 T cell receptor beta chains below, sequenced in a study of ipilimumab plus nivolumab after autologous stem cell transplantation. TCRdb's copy holds only in-frame clones and misses some; the assay was immunoSEQ multiplex PCR. The repertoire includes 10,000 to 15,000 clones, about 77% of them detected once, and roughly 11% sits in the top ten. Sequenced material: PBMCs, taken in a trial of ipilimumab plus nivolumab as post-transplant consolidation. The receptor source for this set is a male donor with multiple myeloma.

The gene calls are TRBV19 and TRBJ1-1; possible D gene TRBD1, 6 bases. The CDR3 length is 13 residues. Looked up from germline, CDR1 is LNHDA and CDR2 is SQIVND (reference sequence). Trimming removed 5 bases at V and 1 base at J, with 8 bases between. The CDR3 region is CASSGGANTEAFF. Written as DNA, the CDR3 is TGTGCCAGTAGTGGGGGCGCGAACACTGAAGCTTTCTTT.

The chain recombines TRBV5-5 with TRBJ1-4, with 9 bases aligning to TRBD1. The J segment lost 8 bases and the V segment lost 4 bases, leaving 6 bases of the junction unmatched. Germline CDR1 and CDR2: SGHKS and YYEKEE (reference sequence). The CDR3 sequence is 14 residues long. The CDR3 sequence: CASSIGTGKEKLFF. The CDR3 DNA sequence: TGTGCCAGCAGCATTGGGACAGGGAAAGAAAAACTGTTTTTT. The variable domain in full, completed from reference TRBV5-5 and TRBJ1-4, reads DAGVTQSPTHLIKTRGQQVTLRCSPISGHKSVSWYQQVLGQGPQFIFQYYEKEERGRGNFPDRFSARQFPNYSSELNVNALLLGDSALYLCASSIGTGKEKLFFGSGTQLSVL.

The V and J genes are TRBV15 and TRBJ2-1, with TRBD2 matching 8 bases. This CDR3 comprises 18 residues. Germline-derived CDR1 and CDR2 are LNHNV and YYDKDF (reference sequence). The V and J ends lost 5 bases and 2 bases, in that order; junction bases with no gene match: 14. DNA for the CDR3: TGTGCCACCAGCGGAGTTCCGCCCATAGCGGGGCCCTACAATGAGCAGTTCTTC. It is translated as CATSGVPPIAGPYNEQFF.

V usage is TRBV7-9 and J usage is TRBJ2-1; TRBD1 is a possible D gene (6 bases). Germline V lookup: CDR1 SEHNR, CDR2 FQNEAQ (reference sequence). Trimming left V 3 bases short and J 0 bases short, with 12 bases between. This CDR3 contains 16 residues. This CDR3 reads CASSFRGVSSYNEQFF. The CDR3 DNA is TGTGCCAGCAGCTTCAGGGGAGTAAGCTCCTACAATGAGCAGTTCTTC.

The sample holds a few counts of this clone. The V gene is TRBV5-1, the J gene TRBJ2-5, with D tentatively TRBD2 (6 bases). Between the trimmed V and J ends, which lost 2 bases and 5 bases, there was a span of 10 bases. This CDR3 spans 13 amino acids. Germline CDR1 SGHRS, CDR2 YFSETQ. The CDR3 bases are TGCGCCAGCAGCTTTGAGGGGAGGGAGACCCAGTACTTC. Its translation: CASSFEGRETQYF.

Within the sample, this clone is medium-sized. The chain uses TRBV6-7 and TRBJ2-7, with no clear D. TRBV6-7 carries the ORF label, with uncertain function. The germline V and J ends were trimmed by 7 bases and 0 bases, with 7 bases remaining between them. The CDR3 extends over 12 amino acids. The DNA for the CDR3 is TGTGCCAGCATAGGCTCCTCCTACGAGCAGTACTTC. Its translation is CASIGSSYEQYF.

The V call is TRBV5-5, the J call TRBJ2-2; no clear D. Germline CDR1 is SGHKS and CDR2 is YYEKEE (reference sequence). The V end was cut by 1 base, the J end by 0 bases, with 10 bases between. The CDR3 runs to 16 residues. In DNA form, the CDR3 reads TGTGCCAGCAGCTTGTACTCCGTTACGAACACCGGGGAGCTGTTTTTT. Translated, it gives CASSLYSVTNTGELFF.

The chain has TRBV4-2 and TRBJ1-6, with D perhaps TRBD1 (6 bases). Germline lookup yields CDR1 LGHNA and CDR2 YNFKEQ. The CDR3 is 15 amino acids. V was pared by 2 bases and J by 8 bases, with 13 bases between. CDR3 protein: CASSQLGAPHSPLHF. DNA for the CDR3: TGTGCCAGCAGCCAATTGGGGGCGCCTCATTCACCCCTCCACTTT.

The CDR3 protein is CATKGTSAVVGYTF. Written as DNA, the CDR3 is TGTGCCACTAAGGGTACCTCGGCGGTGGTGGGCTACACCTTC. The rearrangement links TRBV10-3 to TRBJ1-2, with D unclear. The CDR3 contains 14 residues. V was trimmed by 10 bases and J by 8 bases, leaving 23 bases between them. Germline V CDR1 and CDR2: ENHRY, SYGVKD.

The chain links TRBV19 to TRBJ1-1, with 7 nucleotides matching TRBD1. This CDR3 comprises 14 residues. The ends lost 4 bases at V and 9 bases at J; junction bases unmatched: 11. CDR1 and CDR2 (germline): LNHDA, SQIVND (reference sequence). The CDR3 sequence is CASSRVGQRLQAFF. In DNA form, the CDR3 reads TGTGCCAGTAGTAGAGTGGGACAGCGGCTCCAAGCTTTCTTT.

The V gene is TRBV27, the J gene TRBJ2-5, with D possibly matching TRBD1 (7 bases). This CDR3 contains 14 residues. Trimming left V 8 bases short and J 4 bases short, with 17 bases between. In germline, CDR1 is MNHEY, CDR2 SMNVEV (reference sequence). CDR3 DNA sequence: TGTGCCAGCCAGGGGGGATCCGGGTTAGAGACCCAGTACTTC. Translating it yields CASQGGSGLETQYF.

The chain uses TRBV29-1 and TRBJ2-3, with no clear D. Germline V gives CDR1 SQVTM, CDR2 ANQGSEA. The CDR3 runs to 9 residues. The CDR3 protein is CGVGDTQYF. The CDR3 DNA sequence: TGCGGGGTGGGAGATACGCAGTATTTT.

The table lists this clone with a count of one. The rearrangement uses TRBV18 and TRBJ1-6; 8 bases are shared with TRBD1. Germline CDR1 KGHSH, CDR2 LQKENI. V lost 1 base, J lost 6 bases, and 5 bases stayed unmatched. This CDR3 region has 16 residues. The CDR3 sequence: CASSPLSTGVNSPLHF. DNA of the CDR3: TGTGCCAGCTCACCACTCTCGACAGGGGTTAATTCACCCCTCCACTTT.

This clone has only a few counts. V and J are TRBV19 and TRBJ2-1; D uncertain. Germline V gene sequence: CDR1 LNHDA, CDR2 SQIVND (reference sequence). V lost 0 bases and J 9 bases, leaving 15 bases between the germline ends. CDR3 length: 15 amino acids. Written as DNA, the CDR3 is TGTGCCAGTAGTATAGATCGGTCCGGTTGGGGTGAGCAGTTCTTC. Amino acid sequence: CASSIDRSGWGEQFF.

V and J are TRBV7-9 and TRBJ1-2, with D unresolved. CDR3 size: 11 residues. Looked up from germline, CDR1 is SEHNR and CDR2 is FQNEAQ (reference sequence). V was shortened by 7 bases and J by 3 bases, with 6 bases between the two germline ends. The CDR3 reads CASIGDYGYTF. In DNA form, the CDR3 reads TGTGCCAGCATTGGGGACTATGGCTACACCTTC.

This clone was found once. This chain uses TRBV5-4 with TRBJ1-1; D gene unclear. V lost 2 bases and J 3 bases, leaving 5 bases between the germline ends. The length of the CDR3 is 12 residues. Germline V gives CDR1 SGHNT, CDR2 YYREEE (reference sequence). CDR3 sequence reads: CASSFPDTEAFF. In DNA form, the CDR3 reads TGTGCCAGCAGCTTTCCGGACACTGAAGCTTTCTTT. Together with reference TRBV5-4 and TRBJ1-1, the CDR3 gives the full variable domain: ETGVTQSPTHLIKTRGQQVTLRCSSQSGHNTVSWYQQALGQGPQFIFQYYREEENGRGNFPPRFSGLQFPNYSSELNVNALELDDSALYLCASSFPDTEAFFGQGTRLTVV.

The chain is built from TRBV7-9 and TRBJ2-4; D is ambiguous. The V end lost 3 bases, the J end lost 1 base, and 4 bases lay between the germline ends. CDR1 and CDR2 (germline): SEHNR, FQNEAQ (reference sequence). CDR3 length equals 13 residues. Here the CDR3 DNA reads TGTGCCAGCAGCTTGGGGGCCAAAAACATTCAGTACTTC. Translating it yields CASSLGAKNIQYF.

This clone has a single count. The DNA for the CDR3 is TGTGCCAGCAGCCTCTTCGGGGTGGACACAGATACGCAGTATTTT. Translation: CASSLFGVDTDTQYF. This chain links TRBV7-9 with TRBJ2-3; TRBD2 is a possible D gene (5 bases). The CDR3 has 15 amino acids. V lost 5 bases, J lost 2 bases, and 14 bases lay in between. From germline, CDR1 is SEHNR and CDR2 FQNEAQ (reference sequence).

The chain couples TRBV7-3 to TRBJ2-1; a possible D gene is TRBD1 (6 bases). Germline V gives CDR1 SGHTA, CDR2 FQGTGA. The CDR3 totals 15 residues. V was pared by 2 bases and J by 2 bases, with 10 bases between. The CDR3 spells CASSLLGGTYNEQFF. The CDR3 DNA sequence: TGTGCCAGCAGCTTATTAGGGGGTACCTACAATGAGCAGTTCTTC.

The chain recombines TRBV2 with TRBJ1-4; D might be TRBD1 (5 bases). The CDR3 is 16 amino acids. From germline, CDR1 is SNHLY and CDR2 FYNNEI. The ends were cut back, 4 bases at V and 2 bases at J, with 14 bases in the middle. CDR3 amino acids: CASSVEAGLTNEKLFF. CDR3 bases: TGTGCCAGCAGTGTCGAGGCAGGGCTGACTAATGAAAAACTGTTTTTT. Combining the CDR3 with reference TRBV2 and TRBJ1-4 gives the whole variable domain EPEVTQTPSHQVTQMGQEVILRCVPISNHLYFYWYRQILGQKVEFLVSFYNNEISEKSEIFDDQFSVERPDGSNFTLKIRSTKLEDSAMYFCASSVEAGLTNEKLFFGSGTQLSVL.

CDR3 nucleotides: TGTGCCAGCAGCACCCACAATCAGCCCCAGCATTTT. It codes for CASSTHNQPQHF. The J gene is TRBJ1-5, the V gene TRBV5-6; the D is unclear. The V gene lost 4 bases and the J gene lost 3 bases, with 5 bases spanning the gap. CDR3 length: 12 residues. In germline, CDR1 is SGHDT, CDR2 YYEEEE.